This T cell receptor beta chain stems from a study of regulatory T cells in long-lasting Graves disease. General study findings and limits: Repertoires from persistent disease leaned toward TRBV28, TRBJ1-2 and TRBJ2-5.

Libraries of TCR beta came from iRepertoire HTBI primers plus Arm-PCR of CDR3 regions. TCRdb ran MiXCR on the multiplex PCR reads and lists one entry per CDR3 protein. The sample yields about 620,000 distinct CDR3 sequences, about 15% seen once. Time point described: newly diagnosed GD, antithyroid drugs for less than 3 months. From RNA extracted from PBMCs, the TCR library was made. Enrollment of patients was through an endocrinology department in Xi'an, China. The CDR3 length is 16 residues. Germline V gene data show CDR1 as SEHNR and CDR2 as FQNEAQ (reference sequence). The junction had 16 bases not matched to a gene; V was cut back by 7 bases and J by 6 bases. This clonotype came up many times. The antigen remains undetermined. The same sample was also used in a study of T cells in Graves' hyperthyroidism and ophthalmopathy. That work states: The definition of stable Graves' hyperthyroidism was no ophthalmopathy progression within 18 months. Hyperthyroidism patients were newly diagnosed, had disease duration under 2 months, and were aged 18 to 65 years.

Sequences were derived from peripheral blood mononuclear cells (PBMCs), sampled at new diagnosis, from a patient treated with antithyroid drugs. The sequence came from a woman younger than 45 with Graves disease. V gene TRBV7-9 combines with J gene TRBJ2-7, with 9 bases that match TRBD1. The CDR3 DNA reads as TGTGCCAGCACCAGGGCGACCGGGACAGGGAGTACCGAGCAGTACTTC. Amino acids: CASTRATGTGSTEQYF.